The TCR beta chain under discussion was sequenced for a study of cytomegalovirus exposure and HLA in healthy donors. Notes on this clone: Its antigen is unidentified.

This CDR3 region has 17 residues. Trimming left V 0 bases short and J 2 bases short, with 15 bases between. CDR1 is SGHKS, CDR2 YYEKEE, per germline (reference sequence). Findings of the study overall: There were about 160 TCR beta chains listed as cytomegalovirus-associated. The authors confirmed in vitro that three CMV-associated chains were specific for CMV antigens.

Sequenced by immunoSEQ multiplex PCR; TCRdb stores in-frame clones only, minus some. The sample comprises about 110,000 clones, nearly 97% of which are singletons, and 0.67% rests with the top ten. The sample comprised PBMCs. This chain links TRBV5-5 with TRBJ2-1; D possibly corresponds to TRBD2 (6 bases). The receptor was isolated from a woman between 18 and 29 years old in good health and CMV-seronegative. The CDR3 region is CASSLGGSAGPYNEQFF. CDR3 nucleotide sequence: TGTGCCAGCAGCTTGGGGGGGTCGGCGGGGCCCTACAATGAGCAGTTCTTC.